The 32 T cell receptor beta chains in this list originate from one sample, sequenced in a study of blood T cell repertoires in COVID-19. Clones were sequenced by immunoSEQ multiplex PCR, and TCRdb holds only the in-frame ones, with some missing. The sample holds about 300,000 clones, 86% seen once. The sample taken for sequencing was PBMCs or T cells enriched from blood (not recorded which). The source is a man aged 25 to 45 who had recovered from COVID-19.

CDR3 DNA sequence: TGTGCCAGCAGTTACACAGGGGGGCCCTACAATGAGCAGTTCTTC. Protein sequence: CASSYTGGPYNEQFF. The chain links TRBV6-5 to TRBJ2-1; 8 bases are shared with TRBD1. J gave up 2 bases and V 2 bases, and 2 bases lay outside the gene matches. The length of the CDR3 is 15 residues. Germline V CDR1 and CDR2: MNHEY, SVGAGI.

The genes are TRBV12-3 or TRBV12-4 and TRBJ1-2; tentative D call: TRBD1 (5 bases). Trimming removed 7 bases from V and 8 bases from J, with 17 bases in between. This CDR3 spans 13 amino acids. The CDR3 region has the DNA TGTGCCAGCACCGCGGCAAGGGGAGGAGGCTACACCTTC. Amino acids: CASTAARGGGYTF.

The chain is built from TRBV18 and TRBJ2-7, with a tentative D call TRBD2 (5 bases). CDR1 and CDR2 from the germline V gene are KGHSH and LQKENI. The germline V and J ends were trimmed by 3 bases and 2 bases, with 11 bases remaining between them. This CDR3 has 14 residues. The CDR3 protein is CASSPPGKTYEQYF. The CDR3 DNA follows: TGTGCCAGCTCACCCCCGGGGAAGACCTACGAGCAGTACTTC.

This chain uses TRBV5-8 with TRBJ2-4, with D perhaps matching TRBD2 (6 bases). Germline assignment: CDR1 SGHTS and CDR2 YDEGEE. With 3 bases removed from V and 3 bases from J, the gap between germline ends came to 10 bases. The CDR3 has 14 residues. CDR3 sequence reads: CASSWGVVKNIQYF. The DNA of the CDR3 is TGTGCCAGCAGCTGGGGGGTTGTCAAAAACATTCAGTACTTC.

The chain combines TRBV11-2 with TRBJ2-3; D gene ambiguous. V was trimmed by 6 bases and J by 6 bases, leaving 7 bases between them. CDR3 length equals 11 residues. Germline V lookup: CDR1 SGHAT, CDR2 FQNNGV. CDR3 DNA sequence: TGTGCCAGCAGGGGCGTGGATACGCAGTATTTT. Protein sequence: CASRGVDTQYF.

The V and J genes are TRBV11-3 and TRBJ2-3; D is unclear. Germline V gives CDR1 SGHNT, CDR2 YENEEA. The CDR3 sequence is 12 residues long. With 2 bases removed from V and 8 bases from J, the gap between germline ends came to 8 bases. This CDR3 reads CASSLNVRTQYF. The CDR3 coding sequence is TGTGCCAGCAGCTTAAATGTGCGTACGCAGTATTTT. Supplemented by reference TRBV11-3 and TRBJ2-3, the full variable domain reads EAGVVQSPRYKIIEKKQPVAFWCNPISGHNTLYWYLQNLGQGPELLIRYENEEAVDDSQLPKDRFSAERLKGVDSTLKIQPAELGDSAVYLCASSLNVRTQYFGPGTRLTVL.

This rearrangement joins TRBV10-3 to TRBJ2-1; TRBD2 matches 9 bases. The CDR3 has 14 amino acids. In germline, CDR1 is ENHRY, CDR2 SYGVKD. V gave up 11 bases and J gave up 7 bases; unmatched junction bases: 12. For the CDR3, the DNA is TGTGCCGTCTGGCGGGAGGGAGGAGGGAATGAGCAGTTCTTC. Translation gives CAVWREGGGNEQFF.

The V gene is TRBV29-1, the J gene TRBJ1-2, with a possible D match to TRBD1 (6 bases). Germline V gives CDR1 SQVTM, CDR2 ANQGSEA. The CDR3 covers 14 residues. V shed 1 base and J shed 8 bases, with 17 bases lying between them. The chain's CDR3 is CSVEAAGTSGGYTF. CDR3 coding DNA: TGCAGCGTTGAAGCCGCCGGGACATCGGGGGGCTACACCTTC.

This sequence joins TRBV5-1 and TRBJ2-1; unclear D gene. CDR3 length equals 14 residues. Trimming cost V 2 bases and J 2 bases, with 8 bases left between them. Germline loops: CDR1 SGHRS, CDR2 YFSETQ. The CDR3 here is CASSFPTPYNEQFF. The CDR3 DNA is TGCGCCAGCAGCTTCCCTACGCCCTACAATGAGCAGTTCTTC. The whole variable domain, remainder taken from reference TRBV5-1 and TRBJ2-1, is KAGVTQTPRYLIKTRGQQVTLSCSPISGHRSVSWYQQTPGQGLQFLFEYFSETQRNKGNFPGRFSGRQFSNSRSEMNVSTLELGDSALYLCASSFPTPYNEQFFGPGTRLTVL.

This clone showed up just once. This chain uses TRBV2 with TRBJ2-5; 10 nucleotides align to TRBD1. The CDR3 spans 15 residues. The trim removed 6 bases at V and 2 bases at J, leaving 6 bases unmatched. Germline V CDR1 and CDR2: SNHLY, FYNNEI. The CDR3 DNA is TGTGCCAGCAGACAGGACAGGGGGGGACAAGAGACCCAGTACTTC. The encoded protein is CASRQDRGGQETQYF.

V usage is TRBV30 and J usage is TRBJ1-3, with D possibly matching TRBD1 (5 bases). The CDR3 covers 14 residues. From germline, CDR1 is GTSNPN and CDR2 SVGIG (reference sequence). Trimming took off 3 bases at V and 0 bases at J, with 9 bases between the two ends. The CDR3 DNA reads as TGTGCCTGGAGCATGGGGGGCTCTGGAAACACCATATATTTT. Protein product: CAWSMGGSGNTIYF.

The CDR3 region is CATSPGSQETQYF. The DNA for the CDR3 is TGTGCCACCAGTCCAGGCAGCCAAGAGACCCAGTACTTC. The rearrangement joins TRBV24-1 to TRBJ2-5, with no clear D. V was cut by 6 bases and J by 1 base, with 8 bases left in between. The CDR3 is made up of 13 amino acids. The germline gives CDR1 KGHDR, CDR2 SFDVKD.

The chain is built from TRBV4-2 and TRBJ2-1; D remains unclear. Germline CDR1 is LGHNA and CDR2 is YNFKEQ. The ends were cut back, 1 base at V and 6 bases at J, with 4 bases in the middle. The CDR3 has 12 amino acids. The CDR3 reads CASSQGLNEQFF. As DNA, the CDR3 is TGTGCCAGCAGCCAAGGTCTCAATGAGCAGTTCTTC.

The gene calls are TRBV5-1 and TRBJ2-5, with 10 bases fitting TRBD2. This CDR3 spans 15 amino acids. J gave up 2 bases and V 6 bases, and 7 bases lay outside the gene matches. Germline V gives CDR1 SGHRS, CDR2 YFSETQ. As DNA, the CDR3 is TGCGCCAGCAACCGGGCACTAGCGGGGCAAGAGACCCAGTACTTC. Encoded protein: CASNRALAGQETQYF.

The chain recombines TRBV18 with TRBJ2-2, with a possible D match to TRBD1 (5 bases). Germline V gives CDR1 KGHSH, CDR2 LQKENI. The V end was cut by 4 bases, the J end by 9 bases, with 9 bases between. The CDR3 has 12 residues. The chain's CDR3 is CASSRQLRELFF. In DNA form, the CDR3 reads TGTGCCAGCTCACGACAGCTTCGGGAGCTGTTTTTT.

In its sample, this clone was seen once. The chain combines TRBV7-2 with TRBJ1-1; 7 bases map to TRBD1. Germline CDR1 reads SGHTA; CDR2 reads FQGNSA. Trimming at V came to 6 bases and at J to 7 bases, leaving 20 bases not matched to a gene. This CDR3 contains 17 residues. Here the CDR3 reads CASRFTGVYPPSGEAFF. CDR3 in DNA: TGTGCCAGCAGGTTCACAGGGGTCTACCCTCCCAGTGGTGAAGCTTTCTTT.

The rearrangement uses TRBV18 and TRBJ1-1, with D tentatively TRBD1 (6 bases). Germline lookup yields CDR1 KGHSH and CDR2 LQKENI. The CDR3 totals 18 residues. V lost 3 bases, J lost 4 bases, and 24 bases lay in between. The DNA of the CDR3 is TGTGCCAGCTCACCTTTCGCCGGGACAAAATCTGGGGGCACTGAAGCTTTCTTT. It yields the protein CASSPFAGTKSGGTEAFF.

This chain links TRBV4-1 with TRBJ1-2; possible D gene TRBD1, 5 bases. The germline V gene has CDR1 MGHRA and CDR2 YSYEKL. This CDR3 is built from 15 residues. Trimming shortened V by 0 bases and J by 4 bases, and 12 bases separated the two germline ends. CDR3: CASSQDWGSVYGYTF. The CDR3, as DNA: TGCGCCAGCAGCCAAGATTGGGGCTCTGTCTATGGCTACACCTTC.

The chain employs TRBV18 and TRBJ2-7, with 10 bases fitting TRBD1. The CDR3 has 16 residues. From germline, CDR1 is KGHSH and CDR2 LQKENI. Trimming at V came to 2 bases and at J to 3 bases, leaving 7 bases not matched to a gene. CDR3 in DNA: TGTGCCAGCTCACCAACGCCCGGGACAGGGGACTACGAGCAGTACTTC. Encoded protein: CASSPTPGTGDYEQYF.

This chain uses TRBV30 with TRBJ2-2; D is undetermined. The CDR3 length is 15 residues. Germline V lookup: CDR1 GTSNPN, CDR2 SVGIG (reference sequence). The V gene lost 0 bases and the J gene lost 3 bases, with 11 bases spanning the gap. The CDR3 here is CAWSVQLRDTGELFF. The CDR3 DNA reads TGTGCCTGGAGTGTTCAACTACGAGACACCGGGGAGCTGTTTTTT.

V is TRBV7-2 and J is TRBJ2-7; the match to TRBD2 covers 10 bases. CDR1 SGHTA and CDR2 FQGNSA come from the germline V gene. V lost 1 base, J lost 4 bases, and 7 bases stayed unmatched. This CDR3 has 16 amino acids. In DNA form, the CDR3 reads TGTGCCAGCAGCTTAGGGGCTAGCGGGAGTGTATACGAGCAGTACTTC. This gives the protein CASSLGASGSVYEQYF.

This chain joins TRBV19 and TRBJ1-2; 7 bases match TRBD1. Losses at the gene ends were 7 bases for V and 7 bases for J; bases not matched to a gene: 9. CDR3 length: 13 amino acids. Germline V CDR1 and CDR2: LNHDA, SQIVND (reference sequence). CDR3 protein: CASITQGKRGYTF. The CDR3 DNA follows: TGTGCCAGTATTACACAGGGGAAACGTGGCTACACCTTC.

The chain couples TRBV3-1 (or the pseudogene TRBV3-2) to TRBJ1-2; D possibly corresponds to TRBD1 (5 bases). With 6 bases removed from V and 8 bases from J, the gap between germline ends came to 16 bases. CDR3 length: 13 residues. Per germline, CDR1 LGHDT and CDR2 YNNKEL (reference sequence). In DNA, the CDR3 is TGTGCCAGCAGACAGAGAGGGGAGGGAGGCTACACCTTC. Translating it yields CASRQRGEGGYTF.

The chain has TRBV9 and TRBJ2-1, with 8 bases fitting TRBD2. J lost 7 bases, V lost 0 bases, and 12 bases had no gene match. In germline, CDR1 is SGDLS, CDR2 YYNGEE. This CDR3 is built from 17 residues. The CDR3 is CASSVDSTSGEWNEQFF. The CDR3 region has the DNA TGTGCCAGCAGCGTAGATAGTACTAGCGGAGAGTGGAATGAGCAGTTCTTC.

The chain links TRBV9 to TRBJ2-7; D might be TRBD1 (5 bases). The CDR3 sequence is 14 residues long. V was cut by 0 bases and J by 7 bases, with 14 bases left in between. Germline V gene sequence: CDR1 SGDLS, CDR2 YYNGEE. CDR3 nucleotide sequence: TGTGCCAGCAGCGTAGTTCCAGGGTCCGGGGAGCAGTACTTC. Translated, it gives CASSVVPGSGEQYF. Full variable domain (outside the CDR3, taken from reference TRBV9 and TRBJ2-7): DSGVTQTPKHLITATGQRVTLRCSPRSGDLSVYWYQQSLDQGLQFLIQYYNGEERAKGNILERFSAQQFPDLHSELNLSSLELGDSALYFCASSVVPGSGEQYFGPGTRLTVT.

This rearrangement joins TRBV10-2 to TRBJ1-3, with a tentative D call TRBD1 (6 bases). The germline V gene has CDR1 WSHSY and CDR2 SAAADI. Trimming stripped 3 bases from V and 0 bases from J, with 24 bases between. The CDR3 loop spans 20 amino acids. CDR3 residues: CASSDGGVRGSDNSGNTIYF. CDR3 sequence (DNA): TGCGCCAGCAGTGATGGGGGCGTACGTGGCAGCGATAACTCTGGAAACACCATATATTTT.

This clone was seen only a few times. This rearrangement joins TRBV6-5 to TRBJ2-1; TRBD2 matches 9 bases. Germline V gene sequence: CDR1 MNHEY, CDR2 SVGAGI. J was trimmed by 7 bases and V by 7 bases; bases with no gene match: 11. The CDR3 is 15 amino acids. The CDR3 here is CASTVGSGRLNEQFF. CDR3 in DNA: TGTGCCAGCACCGTGGGCAGCGGGAGGTTGAATGAGCAGTTCTTC.

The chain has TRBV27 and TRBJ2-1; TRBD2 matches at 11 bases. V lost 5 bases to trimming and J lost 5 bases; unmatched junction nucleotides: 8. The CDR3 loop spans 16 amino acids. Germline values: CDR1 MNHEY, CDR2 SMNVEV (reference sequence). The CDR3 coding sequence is TGTGCCAGCAGTGCCTTAGCGGGAGGGTTAAACAATGAGCAGTTCTTC. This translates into CASSALAGGLNNEQFF.

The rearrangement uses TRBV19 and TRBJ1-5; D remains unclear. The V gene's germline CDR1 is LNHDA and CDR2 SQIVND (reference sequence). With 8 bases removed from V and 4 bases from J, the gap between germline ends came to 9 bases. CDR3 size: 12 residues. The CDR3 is CASHQANQPQHF. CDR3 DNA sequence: TGTGCCAGTCATCAGGCAAATCAGCCCCAGCATTTT.

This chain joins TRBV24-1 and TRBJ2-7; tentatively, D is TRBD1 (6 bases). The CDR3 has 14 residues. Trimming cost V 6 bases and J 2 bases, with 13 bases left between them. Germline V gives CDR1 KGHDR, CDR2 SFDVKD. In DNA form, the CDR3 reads TGTGCCACCAGTTCCACAGGGATCCCCTACGAGCAGTACTTC. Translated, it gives CATSSTGIPYEQYF.

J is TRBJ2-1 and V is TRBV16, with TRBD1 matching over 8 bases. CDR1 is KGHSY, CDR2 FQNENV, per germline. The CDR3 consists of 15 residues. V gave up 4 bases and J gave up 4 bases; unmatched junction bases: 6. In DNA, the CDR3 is TGTGCCAGCAGCCCACGACAGGGGATGTACAATGAGCAGTTCTTC. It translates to CASSPRQGMYNEQFF.

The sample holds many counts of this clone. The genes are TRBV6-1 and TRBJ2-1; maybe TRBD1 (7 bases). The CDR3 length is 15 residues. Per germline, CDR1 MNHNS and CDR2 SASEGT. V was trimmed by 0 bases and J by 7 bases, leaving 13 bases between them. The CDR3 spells CASSEAMEGANEQFF. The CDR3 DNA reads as TGTGCCAGCAGTGAAGCGATGGAGGGGGCAAATGAGCAGTTCTTC.